These 28 T cell receptor beta chains originate from one sample sequenced in a study of blood T cell repertoires in COVID-19. TCRdb keeps only in-frame clones here, not all; method: immunoSEQ multiplex PCR. Counted here are roughly 170,000 clones, approximately 87% occurring once; the ten biggest clones make up around 4.8%. Sequencing was carried out using PBMCs or T cells enriched from blood (not recorded which). Every receptor here comes from a woman between 45 and 65 years old who had recovered from COVID-19.

The rearrangement links TRBV29-1 to TRBJ1-5; a weak D match, TRBD1 (6 bases). Germline CDR1 is SQVTM and CDR2 is ANQGSEA. The CDR3 spans 14 residues. The V gene lost 3 bases and the J gene lost 0 bases, with 9 bases spanning the gap. CDR3 loop: CSVETGNSNQPQHF. DNA for the CDR3: TGCAGCGTTGAGACAGGTAATAGCAATCAGCCCCAGCATTTT.

The chain joins TRBV30 to TRBJ1-2, with a possible D match to TRBD1 (5 bases). The CDR3 extends over 14 amino acids. Per germline, CDR1 GTSNPN and CDR2 SVGIG (reference sequence). Trimming removed 2 bases from V and 0 bases from J, with 10 bases in between. CDR3 coding DNA: TGTGCCTGGAGTCTCCGCAGGGCTAACTATGGCTACACCTTC. It yields the protein CAWSLRRANYGYTF.

The V gene is TRBV28, the J gene TRBJ2-1; 8 nucleotides agree with TRBD2. Germline assignment: CDR1 MDHEN and CDR2 SYDVKM. CDR3 size: 13 residues. Unmatched junction bases numbered 8, after V lost 2 bases and J lost 14 bases. The CDR3 DNA reads as TGTGCCAGCAGTTTAGAGGGTACCGGGAGGGAGTTCTTC. Translating gives CASSLEGTGREFF. Full variable domain (outside the CDR3, taken from reference TRBV28 and TRBJ2-1): DVKVTQSSRYLVKRTGEKVFLECVQDMDHENMFWYRQDPGLGLRLIYFSYDVKMKEKGDIPEGYSVSREKKERFSLILESASTNQTSMYLCASSLEGTGREFFGPGTRLTVL.

The gene calls are TRBV30 and TRBJ2-5; TRBD2 is a possible D gene (6 bases). The CDR3 is 13 amino acids. V was trimmed by 0 bases and J by 5 bases, leaving 10 bases between them. CDR1 is GTSNPN, CDR2 SVGIG, per germline (reference sequence). CDR3 region: CAWSVRGGETQYF. In DNA form, the CDR3 reads TGTGCCTGGAGTGTACGTGGGGGGGAGACCCAGTACTTC.

Concerning this clone: This specimen includes other DNA sequences encoding the same CDR3. This sequence joins TRBV30 and TRBJ1-2; D gene ambiguous. Germline lookup yields CDR1 GTSNPN and CDR2 SVGIG (reference sequence). The length of the CDR3 is 12 residues. Trimming cost V 5 bases and J 2 bases, with 9 bases left between them. The CDR3 sequence is CAWDGANYGYTF. For the CDR3, the DNA is TGTGCCTGGGACGGAGCCAACTATGGCTACACCTTC.

With regard to this clone: In the same sample, other DNA sequences code for this CDR3. The genes are TRBV27 and TRBJ2-1; TRBD1 aligns across 10 bases. Germline trimming cut 7 bases from V and 4 bases from J; bases unmatched to any gene: 4. The germline CDR1 and CDR2 sequences are MNHEY and SMNVEV (reference sequence). This CDR3 has 14 amino acids. The CDR3 DNA reads as TGTGCCAGCACCCGGGACAGGGGTTACAATGAGCAGTTCTTC. Translated, it gives CASTRDRGYNEQFF.

This clone was counted a single time. The chain is built from TRBV2 and TRBJ1-1; tentative D call: TRBD1 (5 bases). This CDR3 spans 14 amino acids. V dropped 3 bases and J dropped 3 bases, with 11 bases sitting between them. Germline V CDR1 and CDR2: SNHLY, FYNNEI. The chain's CDR3 is CASSEIWGDTEAFF. DNA for the CDR3: TGTGCCAGCAGTGAGATTTGGGGGGACACTGAAGCTTTCTTT.

The rearrangement uses TRBV5-6 and TRBJ1-2; no firm D call. V shed 4 bases and J shed 4 bases, with 8 bases lying between them. Germline V gene sequence: CDR1 SGHDT, CDR2 YYEEEE. The CDR3 covers 12 residues. Written as DNA, the CDR3 is TGTGCCAGCAGCACCGGGGTCTATGGCTACACCTTC. This sequence encodes CASSTGVYGYTF.

This clone was seen more than once but under ten times. The rearrangement joins TRBV7-2 to TRBJ2-2, with 7 bases identical to TRBD2. V shed 5 bases and J 3 bases; nucleotides not matched to a gene: 6. The CDR3 totals 15 residues. Per germline, CDR1 SGHTA and CDR2 FQGNSA. The DNA of the CDR3 is TGTGCCAGCAGCGAACTAGCGCCCTACACCGGGGAGCTGTTTTTT. Amino acids: CASSELAPYTGELFF. Supplemented by reference TRBV7-2 and TRBJ2-2, the full variable domain reads GAGVSQSPSNKVTEKGKDVELRCDPISGHTALYWYRQSLGQGLEFLIYFQGNSAPDKSGLPSDRFSAERTGGSVSTLTIQRTQQEDSAVYLCASSELAPYTGELFFGEGSRLTVL.

This clone was found once. V gene TRBV19 combines with J gene TRBJ1-6; 9 bases fit TRBD1. CDR1 is LNHDA and CDR2 is SQIVND in the germline V gene (reference sequence). J lost 10 bases, V lost 4 bases, and 11 bases had no gene match. The CDR3 contains 16 residues. The CDR3 nucleotides read TGTGCCAGTAGTACCGTTCTGGGACAGGGAGGATCACCCCTCCACTTT. Protein sequence: CASSTVLGQGGSPLHF.

The chain recombines TRBV5-8 with TRBJ2-3; D remains ambiguous. V dropped 7 bases and J dropped 11 bases, with 17 bases sitting between them. The CDR3 consists of 12 residues. Germline values: CDR1 SGHTS, CDR2 YDEGEE. The CDR3 region is CASRLRGHVQYF. The CDR3 bases are TGTGCCAGCCGTCTCCGCGGCCATGTGCAGTATTTT.

The table lists this clone with a count of one. The V gene is TRBV19, the J gene TRBJ1-2, with 9 positions matching TRBD1. J was trimmed by 7 bases and V by 5 bases; bases with no gene match: 14. Germline V gene sequence: CDR1 LNHDA, CDR2 SQIVND (reference sequence). This CDR3 is 16 amino acids long. CDR3 coding DNA: TGTGCCAGTAGTGTCGCCGGGACAGGGTTGGTGGGTGGCTACACCTTC. It encodes CASSVAGTGLVGGYTF.

This chain connects TRBV5-1 to TRBJ2-7; 9 bases align to TRBD2. The V gene end was trimmed by 3 bases and the J gene end by 0 bases; junction bases not matched to a gene: 13. The V gene's germline CDR1 is SGHRS and CDR2 YFSETQ. The CDR3 spans 18 residues. The CDR3 loop reads CASSSRQAGGRSSYEQYV. CDR3 coding DNA: TGCGCCAGCAGCTCCCGTCAAGCGGGGGGCCGAAGCTCCTACGAGCAGTACGTC.

The chain couples TRBV19 to TRBJ1-5; possible D gene TRBD1, 6 bases. This CDR3 region has 14 residues. The germline V gene encodes CDR1 LNHDA and CDR2 SQIVND (reference sequence). With 7 bases removed from V and 6 bases from J, the gap between germline ends came to 16 bases. CDR3 DNA: TGTGCCAGTACGGGCAGGGGATGGAGTCAGCCCCAGCATTTT. Its translation is CASTGRGWSQPQHF.

This chain uses TRBV11-2 with TRBJ1-3; D might be TRBD1 (5 bases). Germline values: CDR1 SGHAT, CDR2 FQNNGV. The V end was cut by 4 bases, the J end by 3 bases, with 19 bases between. The CDR3 consists of 17 residues. Here the CDR3 DNA reads TGTGCCAGCAGCTCCCCGGTGAAAGGGGCAGGTGGAAACACCATATATTTT. Translating gives CASSSPVKGAGGNTIYF.

This chain uses TRBV7-2 with TRBJ1-6; 9 bases align to TRBD1. Losses at the gene ends were 5 bases for V and 8 bases for J; bases not matched to a gene: 19. CDR1 SGHTA and CDR2 FQGNSA come from the germline V gene. CDR3 length: 19 residues. This CDR3 is CASSPTRRGTGKPHSPLHF. The CDR3 DNA reads TGTGCCAGCAGCCCGACCCGGAGAGGGACAGGGAAACCCCATTCACCCCTCCACTTT.

The chain has TRBV11-2 and TRBJ1-4; D is perhaps TRBD1 (5 bases). Germline V gives CDR1 SGHAT, CDR2 FQNNGV. V gave up 6 bases and J gave up 7 bases, with 9 bases separating them. The CDR3 covers 12 residues. The CDR3 region is CASRGEGEKLFF. The CDR3, as DNA: TGTGCCAGCAGGGGGGAGGGTGAAAAACTGTTTTTT.

V is TRBV2 and J is TRBJ1-6; no reliable D call. The CDR3 is 14 residues long. The V end lost 8 bases, the J end lost 1 base, and 9 bases lay between the germline ends. Germline assignment: CDR1 SNHLY and CDR2 FYNNEI. The CDR3 protein is CASEEGSYNSPLHF. The CDR3 coding sequence is TGTGCCAGCGAGGAGGGTTCCTATAATTCACCCCTCCACTTT.

The chain links TRBV25-1 to TRBJ1-1; 7 positions agree with TRBD1. Germline V gives CDR1 MGHDK, CDR2 SYGVNS. V lost 5 bases and J lost 3; bases outside the gene matches: 18. CDR3 length: 18 amino acids. The CDR3 loop is CASSPLGDRQGIYTEAFF. CDR3 sequence (DNA): TGTGCCAGCAGTCCACTAGGGGATAGACAGGGAATTTACACTGAAGCTTTCTTT.

This clone was found many times. Here the CDR3 DNA reads TGTGCCAGCAGCTCGACTACATTTAGCAATCAGCCCCAGCATTTT. Amino acids: CASSSTTFSNQPQHF. The chain uses TRBV5-5 and TRBJ1-5; no definite D call. CDR3 length: 15 residues. Trimming removed 3 bases from V and 0 bases from J, with 10 bases in between. Looked up from germline, CDR1 is SGHKS and CDR2 is YYEKEE (reference sequence).

The chain combines TRBV5-1 with TRBJ2-7; TRBD1 aligns across 10 bases. The CDR3 runs to 15 residues. J gave up 1 base and V 4 bases, and 5 bases lay outside the gene matches. In germline, CDR1 is SGHRS, CDR2 YFSETQ. The CDR3 region has the DNA TGCGCCAGCAGCGCCGGGACAGGGGTTTCCTACGAGCAGTACGTC. Translating it yields CASSAGTGVSYEQYV.

This sequence joins TRBV5-5 and TRBJ2-1, with 9 nucleotides matching TRBD1. J gave up 7 bases and V 4 bases, and 9 bases lay outside the gene matches. Per germline, CDR1 SGHKS and CDR2 YYEKEE (reference sequence). CDR3 length equals 15 residues. CDR3 nucleotides: TGTGCCAGCAGCCTACGACAGGGGGAAATGAATGAGCAGTTCTTC. The encoded protein is CASSLRQGEMNEQFF.

This chain joins TRBV28 and TRBJ1-2; no definite D call. V was cut by 1 base and J by 7 bases, with 7 bases left in between. Germline loops: CDR1 MDHEN, CDR2 SYDVKM. This CDR3 comprises 12 residues. CDR3 nucleotide sequence: TGTGCCAGCAGTTTATTCCCGGGTGGCTACACCTTC. Its protein product is CASSLFPGGYTF.

This CDR3 is CASSPRVIYGYTF. The CDR3, as DNA: TGTGCCAGCAGTCCACGGGTCATCTATGGCTACACCTTC. This chain uses TRBV12-3 or TRBV12-4 with TRBJ1-2, with D unclear. The CDR3 consists of 13 residues. V was shortened by 5 bases and J by 4 bases, with 11 bases between the two germline ends.

This chain links TRBV5-4 with TRBJ1-5, with TRBD1 as a possible D gene (5 bases). Germline V gives CDR1 SGHNT, CDR2 YYREEE (reference sequence). Deletions cut 2 bases from V and 2 bases from J, with 14 bases between. The CDR3 sequence is 16 residues long. CDR3 in amino acids: CASSLTGGLGNQPQHF. Here the CDR3 DNA reads TGTGCCAGCAGCTTAACAGGCGGCTTAGGCAATCAGCCCCAGCATTTT.

V usage is TRBV11-3 and J usage is TRBJ2-3; 13 bases line up with TRBD2. V was clipped by 3 bases and J by 0 bases; unmatched bases: 9. The length of the CDR3 is 19 residues. Germline CDR1 SGHNT, CDR2 YENEEA. CDR3 protein: CASSFVGLAGITSTDTQYF. CDR3 in DNA: TGTGCCAGCAGCTTCGTGGGACTAGCGGGGATTACTAGCACAGATACGCAGTATTTT.

CDR3 region: CASSLSVVPTDTQYF. The CDR3 DNA follows: TGCGCCAGCAGCTTGTCGGTAGTCCCCACAGATACGCAGTATTTT. The chain links TRBV5-1 to TRBJ2-3, with D unresolved. Germline V gene lookup returns CDR1 SGHRS and CDR2 YFSETQ. Trimming removed 1 base at V and 2 bases at J, with 11 bases between. CDR3 length: 15 amino acids.

The chain employs TRBV6-5 and TRBJ1-1; possible D gene TRBD1, 6 bases. This CDR3 has 14 amino acids. V gave up 6 bases and J gave up 3 bases, with 14 bases separating them. Per the germline V gene, CDR1 is MNHEY and CDR2 is SVGAGI. The CDR3: CASSQQGADTEAFF. The CDR3, as DNA: TGTGCCAGCAGCCAACAGGGAGCGGACACTGAAGCTTTCTTT.